The 4 T cell receptor beta chains below were found in one sample sequenced in a study of identical twins. Via MiXCR, TCRdb re-called the 5' RACE reads, giving one row per CDR3 protein. The table lists around 470,000 distinct CDR3 sequences, 14% of them singletons. The same data also went into a second study, on yellow fever vaccine responses in identical twins.

Sequencing was carried out using CD4+ T cells sorted from blood. These receptors all stem from a woman aged 18-29 years in good health.

The V and J genes are TRBV29-1 and TRBJ2-5; D might be TRBD1 (6 bases). Trimming cost V 7 bases and J 7 bases, with 10 bases left between them. Germline V gives CDR1 SQVTM, CDR2 ANQGSEA. This CDR3 region has 10 residues. This CDR3 reads CSGGPGTQYF. Written as DNA, the CDR3 is TGCAGCGGGGGGCCGGGGACCCAGTACTTC.

The gene calls are TRBV18 and TRBJ2-1; D is perhaps TRBD2 (6 bases). CDR3 length equals 15 residues. Trimming shortened V by 1 base and J by 6 bases, and 13 bases separated the two germline ends. Germline lookup yields CDR1 KGHSH and CDR2 LQKENI. The CDR3 bases are TGTGCCAGCTCACCACGGATAGAGGGAGGCAATGAGCAGTTCTTC. This gives the protein CASSPRIEGGNEQFF.

The V call is TRBV5-1, the J call TRBJ2-1, with 11 bases lining up with TRBD2. Germline CDR1 reads SGHRS; CDR2 reads YFSETQ. J lost 10 bases, V lost 4 bases, and 10 bases had no gene match. The length of the CDR3 is 15 residues. Here the CDR3 reads CASSGVTSGEAEQFF. The CDR3 DNA reads TGCGCCAGCAGCGGGGTGACTAGCGGGGAGGCGGAGCAGTTCTTC.

This clonotype was counted once. The rearrangement uses TRBV30 and TRBJ2-7, with D perhaps being TRBD1 or TRBD2 (5 bases each). Deletions cut 5 bases from V and 2 bases from J, with 7 bases between. The germline gives CDR1 GTSNPN, CDR2 SVGIG (reference sequence). This CDR3 is built from 11 residues. The CDR3 nucleotides read TGTGCCTGGGGGGGAGCCTACGAGCAGTACTTC. Encoded protein: CAWGGAYEQYF.